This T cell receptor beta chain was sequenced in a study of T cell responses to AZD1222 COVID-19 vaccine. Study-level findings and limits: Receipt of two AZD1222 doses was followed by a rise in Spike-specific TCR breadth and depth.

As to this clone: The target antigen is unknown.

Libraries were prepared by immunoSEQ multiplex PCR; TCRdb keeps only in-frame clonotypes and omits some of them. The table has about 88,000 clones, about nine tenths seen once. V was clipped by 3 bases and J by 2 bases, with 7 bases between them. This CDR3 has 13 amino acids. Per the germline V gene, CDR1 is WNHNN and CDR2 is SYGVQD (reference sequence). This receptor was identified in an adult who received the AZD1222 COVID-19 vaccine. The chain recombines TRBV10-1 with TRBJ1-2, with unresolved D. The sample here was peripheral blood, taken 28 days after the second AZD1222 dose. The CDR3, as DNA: TGCGCCAGCAGTGAACAGAAGAACTATGGCTACACCTTC. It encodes CASSEQKNYGYTF.